The T cell receptor beta chain under discussion was sequenced for a study of post-analysis software for immune sequencing data. This clonotype turned up a few times. Built from TCR beta cDNA, the libraries had unique molecular identifiers in them. TCRdb processed the PCR reads anew with MiXCR; each CDR3 protein has one entry. The table records roughly 540,000 distinct CDR3 sequences, under 40% of them present only once. The TCR was taken from a girl aged 2-17 years with multiple sclerosis. Sequencing was performed on blood.

DNA for the CDR3: TGTGCCATCAGTGACAGACAGGGGCAGTACTATGGCTACACCTTC. The encoded protein is CAISDRQGQYYGYTF. This chain connects TRBV10-3 to TRBJ1-2; 8 nucleotides line up with TRBD1. Trimming took 3 bases from V and 3 from J; bases not matched to a gene: 6. The CDR3 has 15 residues. CDR1 is ENHRY and CDR2 is SYGVKD in the germline V gene.